A selection of T cell receptor beta chains follows, all from one sample in a study of Graves' ophthalmopathy and Graves' hyperthyroidism. MiXCR, run by TCRdb on the multiplex PCR reads, gives a single entry per CDR3 protein. The sample includes around 1.1 million distinct CDR3 sequences, less than 45% of them seen just once. Sequenced material: peripheral blood or thyroid tissue (not recorded which). The source of these receptors is an adult man with Graves' hyperthyroidism. Both conserved end residues are part of each CDR3. Fields, in order: clone size, V gene, J gene, D gene, CDR3 DNA, CDR3 protein. D genes are given only for firm matches. Size is omitted from some rows. Given values are once, few, many or a class for expanded clones.

many	TRBV24-1	TRBJ2-2	-	TGTGCCACCAGTGAAACTTATTCGGTCCTGAACACCGGGGAGCTGTTTTTT	CATSETYSVLNTGELFF
many	TRBV20-1	TRBJ1-6	TRBD1	TGCAGTGCCTCGACCCGAACGGACAGGGGGCGACGGAGCTCACCCCTCCACTTT	CSASTRTDRGRRSSPLHF
few	TRBV7-8	TRBJ1-2	-	TGTGCCAGCAGCCAGGGACTTAATGAGGGCTACACCTTC	CASSQGLNEGYTF
few	TRBV10-2	TRBJ2-7	TRBD1	TGCGCCAGCAGTGACTCCGGGACAGGGGTCCAATACGAGCAGTACTTC	CASSDSGTGVQYEQYF
many	TRBV12-3/TRBV12-4	TRBJ2-7	-	TGTGCCAGCAGTCCCGGGACTTGGTGGGGCGAGCAGTACTTC	CASSPGTWWGEQYF
many	TRBV19	TRBJ1-5	-	TGTGCCAGTAGCATATCAGTCGATAGCAATCAGCCCCAGCATTTT	CASSISVDSNQPQHF
-	TRBV29-1	TRBJ1-1	-	TGCAGCGTTGGGTATCCTGAAGCTTTCTTT	CSVGYPEAFF
many	TRBV20-1	TRBJ1-6	-	TGCAGTGCTACCCCGACGGGGCCTTCTAATTCACCCCTCCACTTT	CSATPTGPSNSPLHF
-	TRBV9	TRBJ1-3	-	TGTGCCAGCAGCCCGAGGGGATCCCACTCCGCCGGGGCATCTGGAAACACCATATATTTT	CASSPRGSHSAGASGNTIYF
many	TRBV9	TRBJ2-2	TRBD2	TGTGCCAGCAGCCCATGGGGGGAGGGCGGCACCGGGGAGCTGTTTTTT	CASSPWGEGGTGELFF
many	TRBV7-2	TRBJ1-3	-	TGTGCCAGCAGCTATGGTATGCAGGGCACGGGAAACACCATATATTTT	CASSYGMQGTGNTIYF
-	TRBV30	TRBJ1-5	-	TGTGCCTGGAGTATTGGGGTACGCGTTCAGCCCCAGCATTTT	CAWSIGVRVQPQHF
few	TRBV19	TRBJ1-1	-	TGTGCCAGCAGTCCGGGTTCCGGGTGGGACACTGAAGCTTTCTTT	CASSPGSGWDTEAFF
many	TRBV7-8	TRBJ2-5	-	TGTGCCAGCAGCTTAGCGTTCGGGGGCTTGGAGACCCAGTACTTC	CASSLAFGGLETQYF
-	TRBV10-3	TRBJ2-7	TRBD1	TGTGCCAGCAGCGTAGAAGGGGGCATCCACGAGCAGTACTTC	CASSVEGGIHEQYF
-	TRBV4-3	TRBJ2-7	TRBD2	TGCGCCAGCAGCCAAGTCCTAGCGGGGGTGTCGCACGAGCAGTACTTC	CASSQVLAGVSHEQYF
-	TRBV20-1	TRBJ1-2	-	TGCAGTGCTAGAGATCCTGGGGTCGATGGCTACACCTTC	CSARDPGVDGYTF
few	TRBV3-1	TRBJ2-5	-	TGTGCCAGCAGCCAAGAAAGTGGACGTGTCCAAGAGACCCAGTACTTC	CASSQESGRVQETQYF
-	TRBV19	TRBJ2-3	-	TGTGCCAGTAGTATTCGGGGAAGCACAGATACGCAGTATTTT	CASSIRGSTDTQYF
-	TRBV25-1	TRBJ2-3	-	TGTGCCAGCAGCTTATTGGGAACAGGAGCGGCTAGCCTGCAGTATTTT	CASSLLGTGAASLQYF
many	TRBV20-1	TRBJ1-6	-	TGCAGTGCTAGAGATCCGGCGGGGGGATCACCCCTCCACTTT	CSARDPAGGSPLHF
-	TRBV6-6	TRBJ1-6	TRBD1	TGTGCCAGCAGTTACGGGACAGGCGGATTAGGTTATTCACCCCTCCACTTT	CASSYGTGGLGYSPLHF
many	TRBV20-1	TRBJ1-5	-	TGCAGTGCTAGAGATCGCCCTCCTAATCAGCCCCAGCATTTT	CSARDRPPNQPQHF
-	TRBV4-1	TRBJ1-1	TRBD1	TGCGCCAGCCGAAATCTGGACAGGCGAAACACTGAAGCTTTCTTT	CASRNLDRRNTEAFF
few	TRBV20-1	TRBJ2-7	-	TGCAGTGCCATACAGGGATCCTACGAGCAGTACTTC	CSAIQGSYEQYF
few	TRBV2	TRBJ1-1	TRBD1	TGTGCCAGCAGGGAGGGGGCGGGGGAAGCTTTCTTT	CASREGAGEAFF
-	TRBV19	TRBJ1-1	-	TGTGCCAGTAGTGCCCGGGCGGAGAACACTGAAGCTTTCTTT	CASSARAENTEAFF
-	TRBV15	TRBJ1-2	TRBD1	TGTGCCACCCGTCGACAGGGGGCCGAAGGCTACACCTTC	CATRRQGAEGYTF
many	TRBV6-6	TRBJ1-1	TRBD1	TGTGCCAGCAGCCAGACAGGGACCACTGAAGCTTTCTTT	CASSQTGTTEAFF
-	TRBV7-9	TRBJ2-7	-	TGTGCCAGCAGCTACCTTACGGGACAACCCTACGAGCAGTACTTC	CASSYLTGQPYEQYF
-	TRBV29-1	TRBJ1-1	TRBD1	TGCAGCGTCGCCGGGACAGGGACGGTGTTAACTGAAGCTTTCTTT	CSVAGTGTVLTEAFF